The 30 T cell receptor beta chains listed next were all sequenced from one sample in a study of CD4+ T cells in melanoma. TCRdb's table, derived via immunoSEQ multiplex PCR, lists solely in-frame clones and lacks some. The profile shows about 120,000 clones, roughly 90% of them singletons. Sequencing input: peripheral blood. All receptors come from a human donor with melanoma.

The chain has TRBV5-1 and TRBJ2-1, with 7 bases aligning to TRBD1. The length of the CDR3 is 14 residues. The junction had 4 bases not matched to a gene; V was cut back by 0 bases and J by 7 bases. The germline V gene has CDR1 SGHRS and CDR2 YFSETQ. CDR3 coding DNA: TGCGCCAGCAGCTTGGCCCCCAGGGGGAATGAGCAGTTCTTC. Its protein product is CASSLAPRGNEQFF. Drawing the rest from reference TRBV5-1 and TRBJ2-1, the complete variable domain is KAGVTQTPRYLIKTRGQQVTLSCSPISGHRSVSWYQQTPGQGLQFLFEYFSETQRNKGNFPGRFSGRQFSNSRSEMNVSTLELGDSALYLCASSLAPRGNEQFFGPGTRLTVL.

The chain is built from TRBV7-2 and TRBJ2-7; 8 bases are a match to TRBD2. The length of the CDR3 is 16 residues. Trimming cost V 4 bases and J 8 bases; bases outside gene matches: 16. The germline V gene has CDR1 SGHTA and CDR2 FQGNSA. The CDR3 spells CASSSDSGLVVGKQYF. The CDR3 DNA reads as TGTGCCAGCAGCTCCGATTCGGGACTAGTCGTTGGAAAGCAGTACTTC.

This rearrangement joins TRBV14 to TRBJ2-7; TRBD1 aligns across 9 bases. Germline loops: CDR1 SGHDN, CDR2 FVKESK. This CDR3 is 16 amino acids long. J lost 2 bases, V lost 0 bases, and 5 bases had no gene match. CDR3 sequence (DNA): TGTGCCAGCAGCCAAGATGGAGGGACAGGGACCTACGAGCAGTACTTC. It codes for CASSQDGGTGTYEQYF.

This clone was seen only once. This chain joins TRBV6-1 and TRBJ1-1, with D perhaps TRBD1 (5 bases). From germline, CDR1 is MNHNS and CDR2 SASEGT. The CDR3 covers 13 residues. Trimming stripped 6 bases from V and 4 bases from J, with 12 bases between. The CDR3 DNA is TGTGCCAGCAGCATAGGGGTTGTCACTGAAGCTTTCTTT. Its translation: CASSIGVVTEAFF.

The V call is TRBV5-1, the J call TRBJ2-7, with TRBD1 matching over 7 bases. This CDR3 comprises 16 residues. V lost 4 bases to trimming and J lost 4 bases; unmatched junction nucleotides: 14. The germline gives CDR1 SGHRS, CDR2 YFSETQ. CDR3 coding DNA: TGCGCCAGCAGCAGCGGACAGGCCCTCACGGGTTACGAGCAGTACTTC. Its protein product is CASSSGQALTGYEQYF.

The chain has TRBV28 and TRBJ1-5; no firm D call. The CDR3 totals 12 residues. Germline values: CDR1 MDHEN, CDR2 SYDVKM. Trimming took 3 bases from V and 5 from J, leaving 5 bases between them. The CDR3 region is CASSLSDQPQHF. CDR3 in DNA: TGTGCCAGCAGTTTGTCCGATCAGCCCCAGCATTTT.

In its sample, this clone was seen once. V usage is TRBV5-4 and J usage is TRBJ2-3; TRBD1 agrees at 8 bases. The CDR3 runs to 17 residues. The junction had 17 bases not matched to a gene; V was cut back by 7 bases and J by 4 bases. CDR1 SGHNT and CDR2 YYREEE come from the germline V gene (reference sequence). In DNA, the CDR3 is TGTGCCAGCGGAAACCCCTCGAGCAGGGGGCCGGCAGATACGCAGTATTTT. Protein: CASGNPSSRGPADTQYF.

The table lists this clone with a few counts. The chain joins TRBV27 to TRBJ2-3, with 8 bases that match TRBD1. From germline, CDR1 is MNHEY and CDR2 SMNVEV (reference sequence). V lost 6 bases and J lost 5; bases outside the gene matches: 7. The CDR3 consists of 14 residues. The CDR3 region has the DNA TGTGCCAGCAGATGGGACAGGCGTTTAGATACGCAGTATTTT. This translates into CASRWDRRLDTQYF.

V gene TRBV30 combines with J gene TRBJ2-2, with 8 bases identical to TRBD2. Germline loops: CDR1 GTSNPN, CDR2 SVGIG (reference sequence). The CDR3 runs to 14 residues. V was clipped by 2 bases and J by 6 bases; unmatched bases: 5. The CDR3 spells CAWSPGLVSGELFF. The CDR3 DNA is TGTGCCTGGAGTCCGGGACTAGTGTCCGGGGAGCTGTTTTTT.

This chain uses TRBV14 with TRBJ1-3; D is perhaps TRBD1 (5 bases). Germline values: CDR1 SGHDN, CDR2 FVKESK. The CDR3 spans 18 residues. The V end was cut by 4 bases, the J end by 0 bases, with 19 bases between. The CDR3 region has the DNA TGTGCCAGCAGCCGATCCTCAGGTGGGGGTGGCTCTGGAAACACCATATATTTT. Protein sequence: CASSRSSGGGGSGNTIYF.

This clone was observed once. The gene calls are TRBV14 and TRBJ1-4, with D perhaps matching TRBD1 (6 bases). From germline, CDR1 is SGHDN and CDR2 FVKESK. The CDR3 length is 20 residues. Trimming took off 3 bases at V and 0 bases at J, with 23 bases between the two ends. This CDR3 is CASSHLTGKGFGATNEKLFF. Written as DNA, the CDR3 is TGTGCCAGCAGCCATCTTACAGGGAAAGGGTTTGGCGCAACTAATGAAAAACTGTTTTTT.

The rearrangement joins TRBV30 to TRBJ1-3; D is unresolved. Germline CDR1 reads GTSNPN; CDR2 reads SVGIG (reference sequence). V lost 2 bases and J 3 bases, leaving 5 bases between the germline ends. The CDR3 loop spans 12 amino acids. The CDR3 bases are TGTGCCTGGAGTCCGATTGGAAACACCATATATTTT. Its protein is CAWSPIGNTIYF.

The V call is TRBV5-1, the J call TRBJ2-5; 11 bases align to TRBD1. The CDR3 runs to 14 residues. CDR1 and CDR2 from the germline V gene are SGHRS and YFSETQ. Germline trimming cut 7 bases from V and 4 bases from J; bases unmatched to any gene: 6. CDR3 residues: CASGPGTGGETQYF. DNA of the CDR3: TGCGCCAGCGGGCCGGGGACAGGGGGAGAGACCCAGTACTTC.

This clone was observed a handful of times. CDR3 region: CAWIRNTEAFF. In DNA, the CDR3 is TGTGCCTGGATCAGGAACACTGAAGCTTTCTTT. The gene calls are TRBV30 and TRBJ1-1; D is ambiguous. CDR1 is GTSNPN and CDR2 is SVGIG in the germline V gene (reference sequence). Trimming took off 4 bases at V and 1 base at J, with 4 bases between the two ends. CDR3 length: 11 amino acids.

The chain carries TRBV11-3 and TRBJ2-5; D perhaps matches TRBD2 (5 bases). Germline V gene lookup returns CDR1 SGHNT and CDR2 YENEEA. This CDR3 comprises 13 residues. V gave up 3 bases and J gave up 0 bases, with 5 bases separating them. The CDR3, as DNA: TGTGCCAGCAGCTTGAGGGACCAAGAGACCCAGTACTTC. This gives the protein CASSLRDQETQYF.

This chain connects TRBV28 to TRBJ1-1; D is undetermined. Germline V gene lookup returns CDR1 MDHEN and CDR2 SYDVKM. CDR3 length equals 11 residues. Trimming stripped 6 bases from V and 8 bases from J, with 10 bases between. The CDR3 sequence: CASRPGGEAFF. The CDR3, as DNA: TGTGCCAGCAGGCCGGGCGGAGAAGCTTTCTTT.

The rearrangement uses TRBV2 and TRBJ2-4; TRBD1 aligns across 7 bases. V shed 9 bases and J 1 base; nucleotides not matched to a gene: 6. Per germline, CDR1 SNHLY and CDR2 FYNNEI. CDR3 length: 14 residues. The CDR3 nucleotides read TGTGCCAGTTCGGACAGGAGGGCCAAAAACATTCAGTACTTC. Its protein is CASSDRRAKNIQYF.

The chain recombines TRBV5-1 with TRBJ2-1; 13 nucleotides match TRBD2. The CDR3 length is 14 residues. The germline V gene has CDR1 SGHRS and CDR2 YFSETQ. The J segment lost 9 bases and the V segment lost 4 bases, leaving 4 bases of the junction unmatched. CDR3 DNA sequence: TGCGCCAGCAGCGCGACTAGCGGGAGGACTGAGCAGTTCTTC. Amino acids: CASSATSGRTEQFF. The whole variable domain, remainder taken from reference TRBV5-1 and TRBJ2-1, is KAGVTQTPRYLIKTRGQQVTLSCSPISGHRSVSWYQQTPGQGLQFLFEYFSETQRNKGNFPGRFSGRQFSNSRSEMNVSTLELGDSALYLCASSATSGRTEQFFGPGTRLTVL.

V and J are TRBV27 and TRBJ1-2; TRBD1 is a possible D gene (6 bases). V was shortened by 0 bases and J by 2 bases, with 10 bases between the two germline ends. The CDR3 has 15 amino acids. The germline V gene encodes CDR1 MNHEY and CDR2 SMNVEV (reference sequence). For the CDR3, the DNA is TGTGCCAGCAGTTTATCGAGGGGGGCCAACTATGGCTACACCTTC. It translates to CASSLSRGANYGYTF.

CDR3 protein: CASSYPQGDSYEQYF. CDR3 nucleotides: TGTGCCAGCAGTTACCCCCAGGGCGACTCCTACGAGCAGTACTTC. The V call is TRBV6-5, the J call TRBJ2-7, with a possible D match to TRBD1 (5 bases). The germline V and J ends were trimmed by 2 bases and 0 bases, with 11 bases remaining between them. This CDR3 is built from 15 residues. Germline V gene data show CDR1 as MNHEY and CDR2 as SVGAGI.

The chain combines TRBV9 with TRBJ1-1; D is perhaps TRBD1 (5 bases). CDR1 is SGDLS, CDR2 YYNGEE, per germline. There are 13 residues in the CDR3. Deletions cut 4 bases from V and 1 base from J, with 8 bases between. CDR3 DNA sequence: TGTGCCAGCAGCTCTCAGGGGAACACTGAAGCTTTCTTT. Translation: CASSSQGNTEAFF.

The chain joins TRBV7-9 to TRBJ2-6; D gene unclear. In germline, CDR1 is SEHNR, CDR2 FQNEAQ (reference sequence). Trimming stripped 0 bases from V and 3 bases from J, with 0 bases between. The CDR3 is 13 amino acids. The chain's CDR3 is CASSLAGANVLTF. CDR3 DNA sequence: TGTGCCAGCAGCTTAGCTGGGGCCAACGTCCTGACTTTC.

The V call is TRBV19, the J call TRBJ1-5; a possible D gene is TRBD1 (5 bases). V shed 3 bases and J shed 7 bases, with 13 bases lying between them. CDR1 is LNHDA and CDR2 is SQIVND in the germline V gene (reference sequence). This CDR3 spans 14 amino acids. CDR3 in DNA: TGTGCCAGTAGTATCCTGGGGCGGGGGCAGCCCCAGCATTTT. Protein sequence: CASSILGRGQPQHF.

The V and J genes are TRBV18 and TRBJ1-2; weak D call: TRBD1 (5 bases). This CDR3 spans 14 amino acids. Germline V gene data show CDR1 as KGHSH and CDR2 as LQKENI. The V end lost 3 bases, the J end lost 7 bases, and 15 bases lay between the germline ends. CDR3 DNA: TGTGCCAGCTCACCTACGGGGGGAACTATTGGCTACACCTTC. It codes for CASSPTGGTIGYTF.

CDR3 in amino acids: CAISESRSEETQYF. As DNA, the CDR3 is TGTGCCATCAGTGAAAGTAGGTCCGAAGAGACCCAGTACTTC. The V call is TRBV10-3, the J call TRBJ2-5; D ambiguous. V was pared by 3 bases and J by 3 bases, with 11 bases between. The CDR3 has 14 amino acids. The V gene's germline CDR1 is ENHRY and CDR2 SYGVKD.

This sequence joins TRBV15 and TRBJ2-1; the match to TRBD2 covers 7 bases. The CDR3 spans 17 residues. Germline CDR1 LNHNV, CDR2 YYDKDF (reference sequence). The J segment lost 0 bases and the V segment lost 2 bases, leaving 7 bases of the junction unmatched. The CDR3, as DNA: TGTGCCACCAGCAGAAGCCCGGGGGGAAGCTCCTACAATGAGCAGTTCTTC. It is translated as CATSRSPGGSSYNEQFF.

The chain couples TRBV28 to TRBJ2-7; TRBD1 is a possible D gene (6 bases). Germline V gives CDR1 MDHEN, CDR2 SYDVKM. CDR3 length: 14 residues. Trimming removed 5 bases from V and 6 bases from J, with 17 bases in between. CDR3 coding DNA: TGTGCCAGCAGTCGCTCAGGGGTCCCACGCGAGCAGTACTTC. Amino acid sequence: CASSRSGVPREQYF.

J is TRBJ2-7 and V is TRBV6-5; 11 positions match TRBD1. Germline trimming cut 4 bases from V and 6 bases from J; bases unmatched to any gene: 11. The germline V gene has CDR1 MNHEY and CDR2 SVGAGI. The CDR3 totals 16 residues. CDR3 sequence: CASSSARDRGVGEQYF. In DNA form, the CDR3 reads TGTGCCAGCAGTTCCGCCCGGGACAGGGGGGTTGGCGAGCAGTACTTC.

The J gene is TRBJ1-2, the V gene TRBV10-3, with TRBD1 identical over 8 bases. This CDR3 has 15 amino acids. Per the germline V gene, CDR1 is ENHRY and CDR2 is SYGVKD. Unmatched junction bases numbered 15, after V lost 4 bases and J lost 11 bases. CDR3 bases: TGTGCCATCAGTGCAGGTTCGCAGGGGGCTTTCTGGTACACCTTC. This encodes CAISAGSQGAFWYTF.

The V call is TRBV28, the J call TRBJ2-5; 7 bases fit TRBD2. CDR1 and CDR2 from the germline V gene are MDHEN and SYDVKM. This CDR3 contains 15 residues. V lost 2 bases, J lost 5 bases, and 8 bases stayed unmatched. CDR3 sequence reads: CASSLVAGARETQYF. In nucleotides, the CDR3 is TGTGCCAGCAGTTTAGTAGCGGGTGCCCGGGAGACCCAGTACTTC.